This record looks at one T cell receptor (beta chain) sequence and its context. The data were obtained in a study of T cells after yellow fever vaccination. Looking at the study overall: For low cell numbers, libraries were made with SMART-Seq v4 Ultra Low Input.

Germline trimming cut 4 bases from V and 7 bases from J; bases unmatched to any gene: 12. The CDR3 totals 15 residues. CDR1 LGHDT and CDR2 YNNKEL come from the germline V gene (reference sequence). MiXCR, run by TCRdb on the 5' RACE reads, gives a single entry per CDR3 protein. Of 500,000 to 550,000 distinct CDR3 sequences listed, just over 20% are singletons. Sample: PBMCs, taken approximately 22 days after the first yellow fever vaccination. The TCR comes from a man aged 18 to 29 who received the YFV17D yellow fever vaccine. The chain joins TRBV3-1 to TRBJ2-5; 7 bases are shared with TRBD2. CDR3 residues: CASSLILSGLGTQYF. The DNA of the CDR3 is TGTGCCAGCAGCCTTATACTCAGTGGACTAGGGACCCAGTACTTC.